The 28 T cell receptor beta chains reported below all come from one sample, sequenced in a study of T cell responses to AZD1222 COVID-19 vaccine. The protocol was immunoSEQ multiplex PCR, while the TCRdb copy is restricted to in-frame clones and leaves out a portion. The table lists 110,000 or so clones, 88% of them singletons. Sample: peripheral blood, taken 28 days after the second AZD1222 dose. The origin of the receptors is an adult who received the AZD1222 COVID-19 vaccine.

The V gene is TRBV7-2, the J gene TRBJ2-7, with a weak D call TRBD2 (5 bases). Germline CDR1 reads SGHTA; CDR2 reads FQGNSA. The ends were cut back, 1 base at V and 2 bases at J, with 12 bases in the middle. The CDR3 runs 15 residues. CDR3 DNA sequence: TGTGCCAGCAGCTTAGAGGGCGGGTATGCCTACGAGCAGTACTTC. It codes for CASSLEGGYAYEQYF.

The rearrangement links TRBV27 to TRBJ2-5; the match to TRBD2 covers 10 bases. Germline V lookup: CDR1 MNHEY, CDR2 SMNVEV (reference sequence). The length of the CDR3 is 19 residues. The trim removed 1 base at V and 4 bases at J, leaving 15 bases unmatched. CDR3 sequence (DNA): TGTGCCAGCAGTTTATTTGGGGCTAGCGGGAGCAGGGGGCGAGAGACCCAGTACTTC. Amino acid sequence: CASSLFGASGSRGRETQYF.

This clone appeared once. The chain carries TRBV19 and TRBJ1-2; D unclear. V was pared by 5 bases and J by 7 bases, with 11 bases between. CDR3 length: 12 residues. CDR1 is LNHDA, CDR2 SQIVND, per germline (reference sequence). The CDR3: CASSPPEGGYTF. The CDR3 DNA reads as TGTGCCAGTAGTCCCCCGGAGGGTGGCTACACCTTC.

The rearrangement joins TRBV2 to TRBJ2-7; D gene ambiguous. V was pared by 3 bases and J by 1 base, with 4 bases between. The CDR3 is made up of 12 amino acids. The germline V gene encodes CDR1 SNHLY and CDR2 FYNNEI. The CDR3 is CASSERSYEQYF. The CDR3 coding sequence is TGTGCCAGCAGTGAGAGGTCCTACGAGCAGTACTTC.

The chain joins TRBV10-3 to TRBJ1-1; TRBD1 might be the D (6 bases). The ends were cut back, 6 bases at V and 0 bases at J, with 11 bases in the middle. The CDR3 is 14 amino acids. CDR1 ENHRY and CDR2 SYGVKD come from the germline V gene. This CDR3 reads CAIREGVVNTEAFF. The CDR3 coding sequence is TGTGCCATCAGGGAGGGGGTGGTGAACACTGAAGCTTTCTTT.

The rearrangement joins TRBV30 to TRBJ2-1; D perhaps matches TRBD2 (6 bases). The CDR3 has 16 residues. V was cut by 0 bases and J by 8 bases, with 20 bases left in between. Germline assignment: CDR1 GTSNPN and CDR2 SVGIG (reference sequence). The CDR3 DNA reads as TGTGCCTGGAGTGTAGGGACTTTGACCGGCGTCGATGAGCAGTTCTTC. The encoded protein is CAWSVGTLTGVDEQFF.

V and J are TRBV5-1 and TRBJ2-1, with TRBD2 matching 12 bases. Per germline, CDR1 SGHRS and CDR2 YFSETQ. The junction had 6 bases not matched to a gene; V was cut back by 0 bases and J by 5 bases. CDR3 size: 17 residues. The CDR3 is CASSLAGLAGGHNEQFF. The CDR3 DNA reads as TGCGCCAGCAGCTTGGCCGGTCTAGCGGGGGGGCACAATGAGCAGTTCTTC.

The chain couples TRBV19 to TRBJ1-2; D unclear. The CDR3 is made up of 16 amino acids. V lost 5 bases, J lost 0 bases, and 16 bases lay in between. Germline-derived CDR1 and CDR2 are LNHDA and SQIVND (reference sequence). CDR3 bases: TGTGCCAGTAGTCCAGCCCAGGTTTTGGCTAACTATGGCTACACCTTC. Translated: CASSPAQVLANYGYTF. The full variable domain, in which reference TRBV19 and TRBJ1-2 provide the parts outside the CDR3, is DGGITQSPKYLFRKEGQNVTLSCEQNLNHDAMYWYRQDPGQGLRLIYYSQIVNDFQKGDIAEGYSVSREKKESFPLTVTSAQKNPTAFYLCASSPAQVLANYGYTFGSGTRLTVV.

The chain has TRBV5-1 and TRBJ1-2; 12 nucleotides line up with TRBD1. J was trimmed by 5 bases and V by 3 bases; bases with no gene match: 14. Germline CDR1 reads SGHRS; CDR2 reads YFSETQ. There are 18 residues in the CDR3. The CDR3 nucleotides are TGCGCCAGCAGCTCACCTACGGGACAGGGGGCCTCTACATATGGCTACACCTTC. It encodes CASSSPTGQGASTYGYTF.

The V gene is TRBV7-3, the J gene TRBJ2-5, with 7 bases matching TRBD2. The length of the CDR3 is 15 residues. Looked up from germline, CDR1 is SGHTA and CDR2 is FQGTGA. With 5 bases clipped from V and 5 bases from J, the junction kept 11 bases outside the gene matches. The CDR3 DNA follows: TGTGCCAGCAGCCGTCGGGCTAGCGGAGGGGAGACCCAGTACTTC. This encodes CASSRRASGGETQYF. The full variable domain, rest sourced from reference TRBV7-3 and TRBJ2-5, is GAGVSQTPSNKVTEKGKYVELRCDPISGHTALYWYRQSLGQGPEFLIYFQGTGAADDSGLPNDRFFAVRPEGSVSTLKIQRTERGDSAVYLCASSRRASGGETQYFGPGTRLLVL.

As DNA, the CDR3 is TGTGCCAGCAGTTTCGGAAGCGATTACGAGCAGTACTTC. It translates to CASSFGSDYEQYF. The rearrangement uses TRBV27 and TRBJ2-7; D not certain. Germline V gene lookup returns CDR1 MNHEY and CDR2 SMNVEV (reference sequence). V was shortened by 3 bases and J by 4 bases, with 10 bases between the two germline ends. This CDR3 contains 13 residues.

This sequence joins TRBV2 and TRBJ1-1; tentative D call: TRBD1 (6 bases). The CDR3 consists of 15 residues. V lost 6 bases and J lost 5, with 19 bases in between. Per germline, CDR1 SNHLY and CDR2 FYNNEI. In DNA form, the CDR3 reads TGTGCCAGCAGACAGGGTGGGGGGTTAGAAACTGAAGCTTTCTTT. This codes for CASRQGGGLETEAFF. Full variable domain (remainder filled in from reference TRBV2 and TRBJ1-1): EPEVTQTPSHQVTQMGQEVILRCVPISNHLYFYWYRQILGQKVEFLVSFYNNEISEKSEIFDDQFSVERPDGSNFTLKIRSTKLEDSAMYFCASRQGGGLETEAFFGQGTRLTVV.

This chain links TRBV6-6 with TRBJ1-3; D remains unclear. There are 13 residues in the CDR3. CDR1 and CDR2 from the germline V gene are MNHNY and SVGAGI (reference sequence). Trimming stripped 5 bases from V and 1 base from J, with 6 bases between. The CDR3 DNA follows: TGTGCCAGCAGTCGAGAATCTGGAAACACCATATATTTT. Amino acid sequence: CASSRESGNTIYF.

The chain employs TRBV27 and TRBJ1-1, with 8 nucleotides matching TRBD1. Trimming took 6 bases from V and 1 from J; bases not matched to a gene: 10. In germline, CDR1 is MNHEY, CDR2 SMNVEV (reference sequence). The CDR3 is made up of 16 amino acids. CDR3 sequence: CASSRDRGRGNTEAFF. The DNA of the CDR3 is TGTGCCAGCAGCCGCGACAGGGGCCGAGGGAACACTGAAGCTTTCTTT.

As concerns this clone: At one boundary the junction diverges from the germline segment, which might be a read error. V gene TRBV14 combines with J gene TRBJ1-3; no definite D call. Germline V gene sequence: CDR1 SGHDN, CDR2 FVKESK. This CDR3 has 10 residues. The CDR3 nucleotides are TGTGCCAGCTGCCATTACACCATATATTTT. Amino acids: CASCHYTIYF. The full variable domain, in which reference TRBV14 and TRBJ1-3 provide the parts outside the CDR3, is EAGVTQFPSHSVIEKGQTVTLRCDPISGHDNLYWYRRVMGKEIKFLLHFVKESKQDESGMPNNRFLAERTGGTYSTLKVQPAELEDSGVYFCASCHYTIYFGEGSWLTVV.

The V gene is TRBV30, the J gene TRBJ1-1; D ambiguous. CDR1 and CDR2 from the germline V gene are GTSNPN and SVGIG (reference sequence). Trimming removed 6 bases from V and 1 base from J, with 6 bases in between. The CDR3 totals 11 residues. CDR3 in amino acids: CACKQNTEAFF. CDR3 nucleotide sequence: TGTGCCTGCAAACAGAACACTGAAGCTTTCTTT. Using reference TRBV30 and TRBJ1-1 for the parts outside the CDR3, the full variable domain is SQTIHQWPATLVQPVGSPLSLECTVEGTSNPNLYWYRQAAGRGLQLLFYSVGIGQISSEVPQNLSASRPQDRQFILSSKKLLLSDSGFYLCACKQNTEAFFGQGTRLTVV.

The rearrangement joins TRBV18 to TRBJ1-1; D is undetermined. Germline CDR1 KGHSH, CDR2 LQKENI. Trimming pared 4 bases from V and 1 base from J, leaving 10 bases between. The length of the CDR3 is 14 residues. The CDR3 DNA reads TGTGCCAGCTCACGAAGGCCTTCGAACACTGAAGCTTTCTTT. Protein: CASSRRPSNTEAFF.

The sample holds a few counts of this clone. The CDR3 spells CASSPQETGGRGYTF. CDR3 nucleotides: TGTGCCAGCAGTCCCCAGGAGACAGGGGGCCGTGGCTACACCTTC. The chain combines TRBV27 with TRBJ1-2; 10 bases match TRBD1. V lost 5 bases and J lost 7; bases outside the gene matches: 10. CDR1 is MNHEY and CDR2 is SMNVEV in the germline V gene (reference sequence). The CDR3 contains 15 residues.

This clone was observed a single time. CDR3 nucleotide sequence: TGTGCCAGCAGTTTATCAGGCTACGAGCAGTACTTC. Its translation is CASSLSGYEQYF. The chain links TRBV28 to TRBJ2-7, with D unresolved. CDR1 and CDR2 from the germline V gene are MDHEN and SYDVKM. V was shortened by 1 base and J by 3 bases, with 4 bases between the two germline ends. The CDR3 length is 12 residues.

The CDR3 coding sequence is TGTGCCACCAGCAGAGAAGGGCGACTCGGGGGCAGCTACACCTTC. It encodes CATSREGRLGGSYTF. The V and J genes are TRBV15 and TRBJ1-2, with D possibly matching TRBD1 (6 bases). CDR3 length: 15 residues. Germline V gene sequence: CDR1 LNHNV, CDR2 YYDKDF (reference sequence). V gave up 0 bases and J gave up 9 bases, with 17 bases separating them.

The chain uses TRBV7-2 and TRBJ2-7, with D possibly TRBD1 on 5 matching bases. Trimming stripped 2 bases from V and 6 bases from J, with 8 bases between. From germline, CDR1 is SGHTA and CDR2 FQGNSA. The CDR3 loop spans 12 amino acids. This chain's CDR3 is CASSLQGPEQYF. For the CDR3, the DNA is TGTGCCAGCAGCTTACAGGGCCCCGAGCAGTACTTC.

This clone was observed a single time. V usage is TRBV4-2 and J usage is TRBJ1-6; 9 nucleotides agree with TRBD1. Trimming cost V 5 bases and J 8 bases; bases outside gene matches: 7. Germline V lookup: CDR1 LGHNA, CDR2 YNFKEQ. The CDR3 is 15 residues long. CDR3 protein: CASSGRDRVDSPLHF. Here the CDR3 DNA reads TGTGCCAGCAGCGGCCGGGACAGGGTAGATTCACCCCTCCACTTT.

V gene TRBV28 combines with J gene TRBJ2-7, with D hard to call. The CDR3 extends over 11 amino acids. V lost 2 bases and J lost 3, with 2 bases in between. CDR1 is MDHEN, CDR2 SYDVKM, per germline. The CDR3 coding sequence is TGTGCCAGCAGTTTAAACTACGAGCAGTACTTC. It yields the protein CASSLNYEQYF.

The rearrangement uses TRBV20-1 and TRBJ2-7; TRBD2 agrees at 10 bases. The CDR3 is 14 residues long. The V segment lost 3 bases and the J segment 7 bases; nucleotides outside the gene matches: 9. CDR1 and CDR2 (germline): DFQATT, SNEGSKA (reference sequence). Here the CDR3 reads CSASRAGGPGEQYF. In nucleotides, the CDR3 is TGCAGTGCTAGTCGAGCGGGAGGGCCTGGGGAGCAGTACTTC.

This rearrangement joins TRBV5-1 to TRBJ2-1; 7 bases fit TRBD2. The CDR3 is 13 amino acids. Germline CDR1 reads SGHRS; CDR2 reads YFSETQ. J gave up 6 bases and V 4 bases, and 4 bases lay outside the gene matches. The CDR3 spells CASSATSVNEQFF. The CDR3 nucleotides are TGCGCCAGCAGCGCCACTAGCGTCAATGAGCAGTTCTTC. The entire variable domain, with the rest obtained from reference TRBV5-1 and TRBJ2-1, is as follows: KAGVTQTPRYLIKTRGQQVTLSCSPISGHRSVSWYQQTPGQGLQFLFEYFSETQRNKGNFPGRFSGRQFSNSRSEMNVSTLELGDSALYLCASSATSVNEQFFGPGTRLTVL.

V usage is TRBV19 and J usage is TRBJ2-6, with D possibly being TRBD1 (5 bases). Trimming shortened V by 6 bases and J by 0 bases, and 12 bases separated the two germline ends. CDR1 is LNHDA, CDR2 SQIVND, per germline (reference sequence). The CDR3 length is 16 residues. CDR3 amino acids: CASRTPQASGANVLTF. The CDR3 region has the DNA TGTGCCAGTAGGACCCCACAGGCCTCTGGGGCCAACGTCCTGACTTTC. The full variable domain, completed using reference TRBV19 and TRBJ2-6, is DGGITQSPKYLFRKEGQNVTLSCEQNLNHDAMYWYRQDPGQGLRLIYYSQIVNDFQKGDIAEGYSVSREKKESFPLTVTSAQKNPTAFYLCASRTPQASGANVLTFGAGSRLTVL.

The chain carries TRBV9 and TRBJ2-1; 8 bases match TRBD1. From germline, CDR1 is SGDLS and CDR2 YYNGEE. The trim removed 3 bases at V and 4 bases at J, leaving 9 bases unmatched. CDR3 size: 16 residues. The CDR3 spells CASSASPGTGYNEQFF. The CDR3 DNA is TGTGCCAGCAGCGCGTCCCCGGGGACAGGTTACAATGAGCAGTTCTTC.

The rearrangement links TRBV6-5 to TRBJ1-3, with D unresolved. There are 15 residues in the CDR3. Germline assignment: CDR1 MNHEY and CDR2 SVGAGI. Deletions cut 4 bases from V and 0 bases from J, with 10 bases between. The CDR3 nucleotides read TGTGCCAGCAGTTCCCGGGCCCGCTCTGGAAACACCATATATTTT. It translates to CASSSRARSGNTIYF.